This T cell receptor beta chain was retrieved from a study of graft-versus-host responses after intestinal transplantation. Study-level background: As for transplant type, recipients had multivisceral, liver-intestinal, or isolated intestinal grafts. All recipients were given anti-thymocyte globulin induction, and tacrolimus and steroids were then administered for 3 to 4 years. Study conclusions and caveats: Early declines in HvG clones that occurred post-transplant were associated with peak circulating GvH clone levels. Investigators detected GvH clones in recipient marrow, with some emerging earlier in ileum or blood.

As for this clone: Antigen specificity is unknown.

This CDR3 has 16 amino acids. Germline assignment: CDR1 SNHLY and CDR2 FYNNEI. V was clipped by 6 bases and J by 8 bases; unmatched bases: 17. Libraries were prepared by immunoSEQ multiplex PCR; TCRdb keeps only in-frame clonotypes and omits some of them. The data hold about 120,000 clones, with approximately 96% observed a single time. This chain uses TRBV2 with TRBJ1-2; 8 bases map to TRBD1. The sequences come from unstimulated CD8+ T cells sorted from spleen or lymph node cells, collected before intestinal transplant. This TCR derives from a human donor who received an intestinal transplant. This chain's CDR3 is CASSVQGTGRLEGYTF. The CDR3 coding sequence is TGTGCCAGCAGCGTACAGGGGACAGGCAGGTTGGAGGGCTACACCTTC.